A single sample is the source of the 4 T cell receptor beta chains below, sequenced in a study of early T cells in non-severe SARS-CoV-2 infection. TCRdb used MiXCR to reprocess the 5' RACE reads, holding one entry per CDR3 protein. The sample yields over 55,000 distinct CDR3 sequences, roughly 8.4% seen once. The sequenced sample consisted of whole blood. Every receptor here comes from an adult who was a healthcare worker with PCR-confirmed SARS-CoV-2 infection or an uninfected control (not recorded which).

This clonotype was seen repeatedly, ten times or more. The J gene is TRBJ1-5, the V gene TRBV6-1, with a possible D match to TRBD1 (5 bases). This CDR3 comprises 14 residues. Germline V gives CDR1 MNHNS, CDR2 SASEGT. Trimming shortened V by 0 bases and J by 6 bases, and 9 bases separated the two germline ends. The CDR3 DNA reads TGTGCCAGCAGTGAAGCGTGGGGCGTTCAGCCCCAGCATTTT. The encoded protein is CASSEAWGVQPQHF.

Here the CDR3 DNA reads TGTGCCAGCAGCCCCCTTCGGGGGGAGCAAGAGACCCAGTACTTC. This translates into CASSPLRGEQETQYF. V and J are TRBV6-2 or TRBV6-3 and TRBJ2-5, with 7 nucleotides matching TRBD2. The germline V gene has CDR1 MNHEY and CDR2 SVGEGT. The CDR3 totals 15 residues. Unmatched junction bases numbered 9, after V lost 6 bases and J lost 2 bases.

This clonotype was detected many times. V is TRBV18 and J is TRBJ2-3; 11 nucleotides line up with TRBD2. V shed 9 bases, J shed 4 bases, and the junction held 3 bases outside the gene matches. This CDR3 has 13 residues. CDR1 is KGHSH, CDR2 LQKENI, per germline. In DNA, the CDR3 is TGTGCCAGTTTACTAGCGGGAGCAGATACGCAGTATTTT. It codes for CASLLAGADTQYF.

This clonotype was picked up many times. The chain couples TRBV9 to TRBJ2-1; the D is unclear. Germline V CDR1 and CDR2: SGDLS, YYNGEE. The CDR3 runs 14 residues. V lost 4 bases and J 7 bases, leaving 15 bases between the germline ends. The CDR3 loop is CASSSPILGNEQFF. In nucleotides, the CDR3 is TGTGCCAGCAGCTCACCTATATTGGGGAATGAGCAGTTCTTC. Full variable domain (outside the CDR3, taken from reference TRBV9 and TRBJ2-1): DSGVTQTPKHLITATGQRVTLRCSPRSGDLSVYWYQQSLDQGLQFLIQYYNGEERAKGNILERFSAQQFPDLHSELNLSSLELGDSALYFCASSSPILGNEQFFGPGTRLTVL.